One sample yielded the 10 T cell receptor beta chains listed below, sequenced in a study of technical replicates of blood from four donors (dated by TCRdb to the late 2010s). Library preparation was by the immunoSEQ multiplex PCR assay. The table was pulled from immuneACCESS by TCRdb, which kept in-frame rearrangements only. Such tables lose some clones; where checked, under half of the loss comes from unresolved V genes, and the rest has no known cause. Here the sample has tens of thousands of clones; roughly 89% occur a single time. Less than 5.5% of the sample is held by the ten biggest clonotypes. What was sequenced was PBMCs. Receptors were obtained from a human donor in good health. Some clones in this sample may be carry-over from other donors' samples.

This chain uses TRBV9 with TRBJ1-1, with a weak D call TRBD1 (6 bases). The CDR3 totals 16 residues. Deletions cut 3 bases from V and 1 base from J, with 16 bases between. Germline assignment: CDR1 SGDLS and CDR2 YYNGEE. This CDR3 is CASSAGDTQENTEAFF. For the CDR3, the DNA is TGTGCCAGCAGCGCTGGGGACACCCAGGAGAACACTGAAGCTTTCTTT.

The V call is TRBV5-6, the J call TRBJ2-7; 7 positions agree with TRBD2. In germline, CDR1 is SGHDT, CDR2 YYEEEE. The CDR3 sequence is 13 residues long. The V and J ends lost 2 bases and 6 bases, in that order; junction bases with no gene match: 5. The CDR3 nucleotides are TGTGCCAGCAGCTTTAGGGGACTAATCGAGCAGTACTTC. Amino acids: CASSFRGLIEQYF.

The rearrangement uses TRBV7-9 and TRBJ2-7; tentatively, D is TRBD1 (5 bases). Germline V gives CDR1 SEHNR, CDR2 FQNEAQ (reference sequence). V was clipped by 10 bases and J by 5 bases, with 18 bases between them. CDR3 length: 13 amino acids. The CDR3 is CATSDQGMNEQYF. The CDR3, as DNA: TGTGCCACCTCCGACCAGGGTATGAACGAGCAGTACTTC.

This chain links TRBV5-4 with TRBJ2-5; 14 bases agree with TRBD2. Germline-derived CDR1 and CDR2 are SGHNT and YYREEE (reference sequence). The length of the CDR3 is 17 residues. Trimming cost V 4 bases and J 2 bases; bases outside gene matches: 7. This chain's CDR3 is CASSTGTSGGLQETQYF. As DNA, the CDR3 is TGTGCCAGCAGCACGGGGACTAGCGGGGGATTACAAGAGACCCAGTACTTC.

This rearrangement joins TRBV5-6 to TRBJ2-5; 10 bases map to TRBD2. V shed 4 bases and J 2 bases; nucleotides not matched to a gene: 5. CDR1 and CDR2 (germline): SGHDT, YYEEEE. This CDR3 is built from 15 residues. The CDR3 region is CASSTTSGLQETQYF. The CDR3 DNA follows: TGTGCCAGCAGCACGACTAGCGGGCTACAAGAGACCCAGTACTTC.

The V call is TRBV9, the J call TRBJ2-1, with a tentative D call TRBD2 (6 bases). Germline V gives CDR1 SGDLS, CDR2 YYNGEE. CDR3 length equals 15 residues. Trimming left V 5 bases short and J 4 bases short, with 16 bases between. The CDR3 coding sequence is TGTGCCAGCAGTTTTAGCGGTGGGGGGTACAATGAGCAGTTCTTC. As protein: CASSFSGGGYNEQFF.

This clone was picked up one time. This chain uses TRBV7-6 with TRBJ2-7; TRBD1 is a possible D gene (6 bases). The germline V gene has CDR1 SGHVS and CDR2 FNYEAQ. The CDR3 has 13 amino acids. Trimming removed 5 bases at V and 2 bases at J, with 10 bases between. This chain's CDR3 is CASSRTATYEQYF. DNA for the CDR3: TGTGCCAGCAGCCGGACAGCCACCTACGAGCAGTACTTC.

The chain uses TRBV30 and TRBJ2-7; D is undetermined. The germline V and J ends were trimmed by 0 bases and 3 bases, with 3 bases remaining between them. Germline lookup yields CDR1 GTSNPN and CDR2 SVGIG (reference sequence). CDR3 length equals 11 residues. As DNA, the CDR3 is TGTGCCTGGAGTGTTATCTACGAGCAGTACTTC. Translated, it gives CAWSVIYEQYF.

The CDR3 DNA reads as TGTGCCAGCAGGGCAGGGGGCGGCGGGGAGCTGTTTTTT. It translates to CASRAGGGGELFF. The rearrangement uses TRBV6-6 and TRBJ2-2, with 8 positions matching TRBD1. Germline V CDR1 and CDR2: MNHNY, SVGAGI (reference sequence). Trimming cost V 6 bases and J 7 bases; bases outside gene matches: 4. CDR3 length: 13 amino acids.

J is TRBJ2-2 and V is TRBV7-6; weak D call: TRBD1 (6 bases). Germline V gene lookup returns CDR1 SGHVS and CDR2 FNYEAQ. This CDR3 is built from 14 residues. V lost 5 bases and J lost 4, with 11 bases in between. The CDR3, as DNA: TGTGCCAGCAGCCTAGAAGGGGGCACCGGGGAGCTGTTTTTT. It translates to CASSLEGGTGELFF.